The source of this TCR beta chain is a study of shared clonotypes between healthy human individuals. The wider study: Those who served as donors were two women and a few men between the ages of 18 and 49.

Trimming at V came to 1 base and at J to 5 bases, leaving 14 bases not matched to a gene. Per the germline V gene, CDR1 is MDHEN and CDR2 is SYDVKM. CDR3 length: 17 residues. Template for every sorted-subset replicate PCR totaled about 0.2 ug DNA, roughly 30,000 T cell genomes. In the authors' methods: Because ImmunoSEQ provided only junction sequences with no quality scores, the filtering differed. Only in-frame clones appear in the TCRdb table, and some are missing; sequencing was by immunoSEQ multiplex PCR. That table is the source of V, J and clone size, and D and trimming were worked out from the DNA. The sample records over 2 million clones, just under 95% being singletons.

The TCR originated in a man aged 18 to 29 in good health. Some clones in this sample may be carry-over from other donors' samples. The sample was naive CD4+ T cells from PBMCs. The subset here: CD45RA+ positively selected. The chain has TRBV28 and TRBJ2-7; 7 bases fit TRBD2. Here the CDR3 reads CASSLYPGRREGDEQYF. DNA for the CDR3: TGTGCCAGCAGTTTATACCCGGGACGGAGGGAGGGCGACGAGCAGTACTTC.